A single count supports the clone carrying this T cell receptor beta chain. Its antigen is still unknown. In TCRdb, the reads were re-called with MiXCR into one record per CDR3 protein. The sample consists of 80,000 to 95,000 distinct CDR3 sequences, 29% of them appearing once. These data originate in a study of T cell repertoires in cytomegalovirus infection. About the study: As its CMV epitopes, the study selected recently identified HLA-C-restricted and well-studied HLA-B-restricted targets.

Study results and limitations: Ex vivo responses were dominated by HLA-C-restricted CMV-specific TCR beta clonotypes.

The material sequenced was CD8+ T cells from cultured PBMCs, taken from culture after CMV antigen stimulation. The receptor was isolated from a human donor in good health (CMV status not recorded). Some clones in this sample may be carry-over from other donors' samples.

The CDR3: CASSQDRGLRGYTF. CDR3 in DNA: TGCGCCAGCAGCCAAGACAGGGGGCTACGTGGCTACACCTTC. This chain links TRBV4-1 with TRBJ1-2; 8 bases are a match to TRBD1. The trim removed 0 bases at V and 7 bases at J, leaving 4 bases unmatched. CDR1 MGHRA and CDR2 YSYEKL come from the germline V gene. CDR3 length: 14 amino acids.